The clone carrying this TCR beta chain was seen only a few times. V dropped 5 bases and J dropped 8 bases, with 10 bases sitting between them. The CDR3 totals 12 residues. Looked up from germline, CDR1 is SEHNR and CDR2 is FQNEAQ (reference sequence). Sample time point: patch test 1, 2 weeks after DPC sensitization. Treatment specified: therapeutic diphenylcyclopropenone sensitization with weekly scalp DPC. The data stem from a study of human T cells and chemical hapten exposure. MiXCR, run by TCRdb on the RACE reads, gives a single entry per CDR3 protein. Among around 120,000 distinct CDR3 sequences, roughly an eighth were seen once, and the ten largest hold around 0.99%.

Specimen: whole blood, collected in connection with sensitization to the hapten diphenylcyclopropenone (DPC). The TCR originated in a man between 18 and 35 years old with alopecia areata. Some clones in this sample may be carry-over from other donors' samples. The chain uses TRBV7-9 and TRBJ2-1; D not certain. CDR3 region: CASSRGPDEQFF. CDR3 DNA sequence: TGTGCCAGCAGCAGAGGCCCGGATGAGCAGTTCTTC.